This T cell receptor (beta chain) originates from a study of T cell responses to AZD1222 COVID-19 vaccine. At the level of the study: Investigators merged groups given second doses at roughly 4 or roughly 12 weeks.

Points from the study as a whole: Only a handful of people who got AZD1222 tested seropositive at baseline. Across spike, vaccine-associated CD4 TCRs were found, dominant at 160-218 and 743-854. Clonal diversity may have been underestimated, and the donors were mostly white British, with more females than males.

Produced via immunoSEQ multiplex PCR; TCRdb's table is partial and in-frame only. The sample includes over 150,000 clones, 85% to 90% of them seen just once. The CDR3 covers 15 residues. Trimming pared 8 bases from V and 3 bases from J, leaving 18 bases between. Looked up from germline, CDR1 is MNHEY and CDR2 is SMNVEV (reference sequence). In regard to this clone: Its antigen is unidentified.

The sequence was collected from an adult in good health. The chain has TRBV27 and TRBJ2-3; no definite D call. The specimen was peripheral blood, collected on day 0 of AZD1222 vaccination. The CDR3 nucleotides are TGTGCCAGCCCTCGTCCACCCGTCGGGACAGATACGCAGTATTTT. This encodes CASPRPPVGTDTQYF.